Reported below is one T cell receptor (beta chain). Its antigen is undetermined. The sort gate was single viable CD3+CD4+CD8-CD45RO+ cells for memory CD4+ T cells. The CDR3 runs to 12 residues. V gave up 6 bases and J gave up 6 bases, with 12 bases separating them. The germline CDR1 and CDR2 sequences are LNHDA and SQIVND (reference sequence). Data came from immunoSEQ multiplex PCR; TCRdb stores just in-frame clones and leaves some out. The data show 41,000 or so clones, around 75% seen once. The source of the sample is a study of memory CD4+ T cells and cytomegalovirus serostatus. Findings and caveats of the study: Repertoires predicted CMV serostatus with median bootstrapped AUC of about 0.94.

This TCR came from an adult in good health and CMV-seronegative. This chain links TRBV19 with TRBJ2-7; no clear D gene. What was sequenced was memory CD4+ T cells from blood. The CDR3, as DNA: TGTGCCAGTAGCATACCCCCCGGCGAGCAGTACTTC. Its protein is CASSIPPGEQYF.